This T cell receptor beta chain comes out of a study of CD8 T cells in Susac syndrome. As for the study in general: Clinical remission applied to 8 or 9 sequenced Susac syndrome patients, and about six had active disease. Patients with Susac syndrome were therapy-naive, taking corticosteroids, with some also receiving intravenous immunoglobulin, or taking intravenous immunoglobulin alone at the time their blood was drawn.

The V gene lost 6 bases and the J gene lost 3 bases, with 11 bases spanning the gap. Germline loops: CDR1 SNHLY, CDR2 FYNNEI. This CDR3 region has 13 residues. Findings and limits, study-wide: The study's TCR sequencing and HLA analysis covered a relatively small number of individuals, and the study acknowledged this.

About this clonotype: What it binds is unknown.

Random hexamers were used to reverse transcribe about 0.5 to 1 ug of RNA. The method of amplification for TCR beta CDR3 was immunoSEQ multiplex PCR, covering 54 Vbeta and 13 Jbeta. TCRdb itself ran the immunoSEQ multiplex PCR reads through MiXCR, one entry per CDR3 protein. This table has roughly 220,000 distinct CDR3 sequences, 85% to 95% appearing once. This TCR came from a human donor with Susac syndrome. The chain is built from TRBV2 and TRBJ2-5; D is uncertain. Sequencing input: CD4+ T cells from PBMCs. The CDR3 DNA sequence: TGTGCCAGCAGCCGCCAGTTTGAAGAGACCCAGTACTTC. This codes for CASSRQFEETQYF.